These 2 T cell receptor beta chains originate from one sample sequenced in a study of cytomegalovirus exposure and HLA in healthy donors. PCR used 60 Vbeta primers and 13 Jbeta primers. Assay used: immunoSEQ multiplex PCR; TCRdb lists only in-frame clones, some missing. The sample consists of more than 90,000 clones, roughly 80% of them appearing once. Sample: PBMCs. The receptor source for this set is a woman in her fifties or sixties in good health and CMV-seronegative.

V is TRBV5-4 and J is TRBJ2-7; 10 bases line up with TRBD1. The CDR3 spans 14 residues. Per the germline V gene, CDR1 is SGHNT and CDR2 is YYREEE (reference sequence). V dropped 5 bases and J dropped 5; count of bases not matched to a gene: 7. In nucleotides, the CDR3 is TGTGCCAGCAGTAGGGACAGGGGAATCCACGAGCAGTACTTC. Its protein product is CASSRDRGIHEQYF.

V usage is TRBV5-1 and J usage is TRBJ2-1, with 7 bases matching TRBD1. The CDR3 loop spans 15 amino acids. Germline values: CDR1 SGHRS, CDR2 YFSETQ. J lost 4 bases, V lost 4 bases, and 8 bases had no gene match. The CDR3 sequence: CASSPVGGSYNEQFF. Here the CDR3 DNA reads TGCGCCAGCAGCCCGGTAGGGGGCTCGTACAATGAGCAGTTCTTC.